The rows below give T cell receptor beta chains drawn from one sample of a study of spatial heterogeneity in lung cancer. Each CDR3 protein is one row after TCRdb ran MiXCR on the 5' RACE reads. The sample holds 95,000 or so distinct CDR3 sequences, approximately 8.9% seen once. The sample in question was PBMCs, obtained at surgery. The source of these receptors is a male donor with early-stage non-small cell lung cancer. The CDR3 runs from the conserved cysteine through the conserved F or W. The order of the fields is clone size, J gene, V gene, D gene, CDR3 DNA, CDR3 protein. The D gene is left open where the match is weak. Where a row states a size, it is once, few, many or the class of an expanded clone; other rows omit it.

clone size: many
J gene: TRBJ2-5
V gene: TRBV28
D gene: TRBD1
CDR3 DNA: TGTGCCAGCAGTTTTTACAGGGGATCGGAGACCCAGTACTTC
CDR3 protein: CASSFYRGSETQYF

clone size: many
J gene: TRBJ1-5
V gene: TRBV24-1
D gene: .
CDR3 DNA: TGTGCCACCAGTGACCCAGGGACAACAAATCAGCCCCAGCATTTT
CDR3 protein: CATSDPGTTNQPQHF

clone size: .
J gene: TRBJ2-7
V gene: TRBV29-1
D gene: TRBD1
CDR3 DNA: TGCCACCGGGACAGGGACTACGAGCAGTACTTC
CDR3 protein: CHRDRDYEQYF

clone size: many
J gene: TRBJ1-2
V gene: TRBV19
D gene: TRBD1
CDR3 DNA: TGTGCCACCACCGGGACAGGGAGTTCCCTCTACTATGGCTACACCTTC
CDR3 protein: CATTGTGSSLYYGYTF

clone size: many
J gene: TRBJ1-1
V gene: TRBV10-1
D gene: .
CDR3 DNA: TGCGCCAGCACTGAAGCTTTCTTT
CDR3 protein: CASTEAFF

clone size: few
J gene: TRBJ2-4
V gene: TRBV5-1
D gene: .
CDR3 DNA: TGCGCCAGCAGCGCACCAGAGAACGCCAAAAACATTCAGTACTTC
CDR3 protein: CASSAPENAKNIQYF

clone size: many
J gene: TRBJ2-5
V gene: TRBV18
D gene: .
CDR3 DNA: TGTGCCAGCTCACGCACGTACAGCAAGGAGACCCAGTACTTC
CDR3 protein: CASSRTYSKETQYF

clone size: .
J gene: TRBJ2-1
V gene: TRBV6-2/TRBV6-3
D gene: TRBD2
CDR3 DNA: TGTGCCAGCAGTTACTCGCGGCGGGGGGGCCATAATGAGCAGTTCTTC
CDR3 protein: CASSYSRRGGHNEQFF

clone size: few
J gene: TRBJ2-7
V gene: TRBV7-9
D gene: TRBD2
CDR3 DNA: TGTGCCAGCAGACCCGGGACTACTACCTACGAGCAGTACTTC
CDR3 protein: CASRPGTTTYEQYF

clone size: few
J gene: TRBJ1-1
V gene: TRBV5-1
D gene: .
CDR3 DNA: TGCGCCAGCAGCTCCCTCTTCGGGCAGAACACTGAAGCTTTCTTT
CDR3 protein: CASSSLFGQNTEAFF

clone size: .
J gene: TRBJ2-7
V gene: TRBV6-2/TRBV6-3
D gene: TRBD1
CDR3 DNA: TGTGCCAGCCAGCGGGACAGGGAGACCGAGCAGTACTTC
CDR3 protein: CASQRDRETEQYF

clone size: .
J gene: TRBJ2-5
V gene: TRBV9
D gene: TRBD2
CDR3 DNA: TGTGCCAGCAGCACAAGCGGGAGAGACAGAGAGACCCAGTACTTC
CDR3 protein: CASSTSGRDRETQYF

clone size: .
J gene: TRBJ2-3
V gene: TRBV20-1
D gene: TRBD1
CDR3 DNA: TGCAGTGCTAGGGGGACAGGGGTCGCAGATACGCAGTATTTT
CDR3 protein: CSARGTGVADTQYF

clone size: few
J gene: TRBJ1-2
V gene: TRBV12-3/TRBV12-4
D gene: TRBD1
CDR3 DNA: TGTGCCAGCAGTCCAACCCGGACAGGGCGAGGCTACACCTTC
CDR3 protein: CASSPTRTGRGYTF

clone size: many
J gene: TRBJ2-5
V gene: TRBV7-9
D gene: TRBD2
CDR3 DNA: TGTGCCAGCAGCTTCACACCGCGGGAGTTGGAGACCCAGTACTTC
CDR3 protein: CASSFTPRELETQYF

clone size: few
J gene: TRBJ2-3
V gene: TRBV10-2
D gene: .
CDR3 DNA: TGCGCCAGCAGAGACAGTGCTAGCACAGATACGCAGTATTTT
CDR3 protein: CASRDSASTDTQYF

clone size: .
J gene: TRBJ2-5
V gene: TRBV28
D gene: .
CDR3 DNA: TGTGCCATCGGAGCCCGGAGGGACCAAGAGACCCAGTACTTC
CDR3 protein: CAIGARRDQETQYF

clone size: .
J gene: TRBJ2-2
V gene: TRBV5-4
D gene: TRBD2
CDR3 DNA: TGTGCCAGCAGCACCAGACTAGCGGGGAACACCGGGGAGCTGTTTTTT
CDR3 protein: CASSTRLAGNTGELFF

clone size: many
J gene: TRBJ1-1
V gene: TRBV20-1
D gene: .
CDR3 DNA: TGCAGTGCTAGGGGTTCCGACGGAATTGAGATGGCTTTCTTT
CDR3 protein: CSARGSDGIEMAFF

clone size: .
J gene: TRBJ2-1
V gene: TRBV6-5
D gene: TRBD2
CDR3 DNA: TGTGCCAGCCAGCGGGGGGAGATCAATGAGCAGTTCTTC
CDR3 protein: CASQRGEINEQFF

clone size: many
J gene: TRBJ2-1
V gene: TRBV29-1
D gene: .
CDR3 DNA: TGCAGCGTTGGCCAGGGCAATGAGCAGTTCTTC
CDR3 protein: CSVGQGNEQFF

clone size: .
J gene: TRBJ1-1
V gene: TRBV7-2
D gene: .
CDR3 DNA: TGTGCCAGCAGCTTAAGCCGACAGCAGGCAGCTTTCTTT
CDR3 protein: CASSLSRQQAAFF

clone size: .
J gene: TRBJ2-1
V gene: TRBV20-1
D gene: .
CDR3 DNA: TGCAGTGCTAGTCTCATAGAAGGGGTACAGTTCTTC
CDR3 protein: CSASLIEGVQFF

clone size: few
J gene: TRBJ1-1
V gene: TRBV7-2
D gene: .
CDR3 DNA: TGTGCCAGCAGCTTAGCGTCAGGGAGCGCTGAAGCTTTCTTT
CDR3 protein: CASSLASGSAEAFF

clone size: few
J gene: TRBJ2-7
V gene: TRBV12-3/TRBV12-4
D gene: TRBD1
CDR3 DNA: TGTGCCAGCAGTTCATCCGGGACAGCCTACGAGCAGTACTTC
CDR3 protein: CASSSSGTAYEQYF

clone size: .
J gene: TRBJ2-3
V gene: TRBV5-1
D gene: .
CDR3 DNA: TGCGCCAGCAGCTCATCGGGGAATCCAGATACGCAGTATTTT
CDR3 protein: CASSSSGNPDTQYF

clone size: many
J gene: TRBJ1-2
V gene: TRBV20-1
D gene: .
CDR3 DNA: TGCAGTGCTCAGGACAGTAGCCTTAGGTATGGCTACACCTTC
CDR3 protein: CSAQDSSLRYGYTF

clone size: many
J gene: TRBJ1-5
V gene: TRBV29-1
D gene: .
CDR3 DNA: TGCAGCGTTGAAGGGGGGCGGACACCGTACAATCAGCCCCAGCATTTT
CDR3 protein: CSVEGGRTPYNQPQHF

clone size: few
J gene: TRBJ2-1
V gene: TRBV20-1
D gene: TRBD2
CDR3 DNA: TGCAGTGCGACGGGACTAGCGGGCCATGAGCAGTTCTTC
CDR3 protein: CSATGLAGHEQFF

clone size: .
J gene: TRBJ1-4
V gene: TRBV11-2
D gene: TRBD1
CDR3 DNA: TGTGCCAGCAGCACACTAAGGGGGCGGACTAATGAAAAACTGTTTTTT
CDR3 protein: CASSTLRGRTNEKLFF

clone size: .
J gene: TRBJ2-7
V gene: TRBV10-3
D gene: TRBD1
CDR3 DNA: TGTGCCACCATGACAGGGTTCGACGACGAGCAGTACTTC
CDR3 protein: CATMTGFDDEQYF

clone size: few
J gene: TRBJ1-2
V gene: TRBV5-1
D gene: .
CDR3 DNA: TGCGCCAGCAGCTTGGGACAAAGTGCCTATGGCTACACCTTC
CDR3 protein: CASSLGQSAYGYTF

clone size: few
J gene: TRBJ2-3
V gene: TRBV29-1
D gene: .
CDR3 DNA: TGCAGCCCAGCAATCACAGATACGCAGTATTTT
CDR3 protein: CSPAITDTQYF